The 26 T cell receptor beta chains below were found in one sample sequenced in a study of T cell responses to AZD1222 COVID-19 vaccine. This table comes from immunoSEQ multiplex PCR, and its TCRdb copy is limited to in-frame clones, with some not included. This sample carries tens of thousands of clones, 90% of them seen once, and the ten largest clones take over 7.5%. Specimen: peripheral blood, collected on day 0 of AZD1222 vaccination. These receptors originate from an adult in good health.

J is TRBJ1-2 and V is TRBV4-2; 11 positions agree with TRBD1. Trimming at V came to 0 bases and at J to 7 bases, leaving 4 bases not matched to a gene. Germline V gene lookup returns CDR1 LGHNA and CDR2 YNFKEQ. CDR3 length: 15 residues. The CDR3 bases are TGTGCCAGCAGCCAAGATCCGGGACAGGGGGTTGGCTACACCTTC. This codes for CASSQDPGQGVGYTF.

The chain employs TRBV7-9 and TRBJ2-7; a possible D gene is TRBD1 (5 bases). The ends were cut back, 3 bases at V and 9 bases at J, with 18 bases in the middle. Per the germline V gene, CDR1 is SEHNR and CDR2 is FQNEAQ (reference sequence). The CDR3 has 14 residues. The CDR3 nucleotides are TGTGCCAGCAGCTTTTCGACAGCCGGGTCGCGGCAGTACTTC. It is translated as CASSFSTAGSRQYF.

This clone was counted once. The rearrangement joins TRBV6-5 to TRBJ1-4; D is uncertain. Trimming removed 5 bases from V and 4 bases from J, with 11 bases in between. This CDR3 is 14 amino acids long. Germline-derived CDR1 and CDR2 are MNHEY and SVGAGI. DNA of the CDR3: TGTGCCAGCAGTCCCCGTACGATTAATGAAAAACTGTTTTTT. This codes for CASSPRTINEKLFF.

This chain joins TRBV6-5 and TRBJ1-1; D might be TRBD1 (5 bases). With 5 bases removed from V and 7 bases from J, the gap between germline ends came to 11 bases. CDR3 length equals 12 residues. Germline lookup yields CDR1 MNHEY and CDR2 SVGAGI. The CDR3 reads CASSLGGGEAFF. CDR3 DNA sequence: TGTGCCAGCAGTCTGGGGGGAGGTGAAGCTTTCTTT.

The chain links TRBV7-9 to TRBJ2-7; D is undetermined. The CDR3 covers 12 residues. Per germline, CDR1 SEHNR and CDR2 FQNEAQ (reference sequence). The V gene lost 1 base and the J gene lost 3 bases, with 4 bases spanning the gap. This chain's CDR3 is CASSLGRYEQYF. For the CDR3, the DNA is TGTGCCAGCAGCTTAGGTCGCTACGAGCAGTACTTC.

J is TRBJ2-1 and V is TRBV25-1; the D gene is possibly TRBD1 (6 bases). Trimming stripped 5 bases from V and 5 bases from J, with 25 bases between. This CDR3 has 18 amino acids. Germline lookup yields CDR1 MGHDK and CDR2 SYGVNS. CDR3 amino acids: CASSRGITQPGIHNEQFF. In nucleotides, the CDR3 is TGTGCCAGCAGTAGGGGGATCACACAGCCGGGGATACACAATGAGCAGTTCTTC.

The chain employs TRBV7-8 and TRBJ2-7; D may be TRBD1 or TRBD2 (6 bases each). The CDR3 is made up of 17 amino acids. V lost 0 bases, J lost 1 base, and 16 bases lay in between. Germline loops: CDR1 SGHVS, CDR2 FQNEAQ. CDR3 sequence: CASSLASGGRGSYEQYF. CDR3 DNA sequence: TGTGCCAGCAGCTTAGCGTCTGGGGGGCGCGGGTCCTACGAGCAGTACTTC.

This clone was counted only a few times. The rearrangement links TRBV20-1 to TRBJ1-5; D gene ambiguous. The germline V gene encodes CDR1 DFQATT and CDR2 SNEGSKA (reference sequence). The CDR3 extends over 15 amino acids. V dropped 3 bases and J dropped 3 bases, with 15 bases sitting between them. The CDR3 DNA reads TGCAGTGCTAGTCCCCCCGGCAGATTCAATCAGCCCCAGCATTTT. Its translation is CSASPPGRFNQPQHF.

The chain combines TRBV19 with TRBJ1-6; D gene ambiguous. The CDR3 consists of 15 residues. Germline CDR1 and CDR2: LNHDA and SQIVND (reference sequence). V was clipped by 7 bases and J by 4 bases, with 14 bases between them. The CDR3 nucleotides are TGTGCCAGTACTACTGGGTGGGGATATAATTCACCCCTCCACTTT. Translating gives CASTTGWGYNSPLHF.

The chain has TRBV5-1 and TRBJ1-3; D is possibly TRBD1 (5 bases). From germline, CDR1 is SGHRS and CDR2 YFSETQ. The CDR3 is 15 amino acids. Trimming cost V 2 bases and J 0 bases, with 9 bases left between them. The DNA of the CDR3 is TGCGCCAGCAGCTTTGACAGCTACTCTGGAAACACCATATATTTT. Protein: CASSFDSYSGNTIYF. Looking up the rest from reference TRBV5-1 and TRBJ1-3 gives the full variable domain: KAGVTQTPRYLIKTRGQQVTLSCSPISGHRSVSWYQQTPGQGLQFLFEYFSETQRNKGNFPGRFSGRQFSNSRSEMNVSTLELGDSALYLCASSFDSYSGNTIYFGEGSWLTVV.

The V call is TRBV18, the J call TRBJ1-1; 7 bases fit TRBD1. The germline gives CDR1 KGHSH, CDR2 LQKENI. The CDR3 runs to 14 residues. V was clipped by 3 bases and J by 4 bases; unmatched bases: 5. The CDR3: CASSPDRQGTEAFF. As DNA, the CDR3 is TGTGCCAGCTCACCCGATAGACAGGGCACTGAAGCTTTCTTT.

V gene TRBV18 combines with J gene TRBJ2-5, with D perhaps matching TRBD2 (6 bases). Germline CDR1 KGHSH, CDR2 LQKENI. The V gene lost 4 bases and the J gene lost 7 bases, with 16 bases spanning the gap. This CDR3 has 14 residues. The CDR3 DNA reads TGTGCCAGCTCACGATCGGGGGAAGTCGTGACCCAGTACTTC. Amino acid sequence: CASSRSGEVVTQYF.

The rearrangement uses TRBV19 and TRBJ2-1, with TRBD1 matching 7 bases. Germline assignment: CDR1 LNHDA and CDR2 SQIVND (reference sequence). The CDR3 covers 14 residues. The V and J ends lost 7 bases and 7 bases, in that order; junction bases with no gene match: 10. The CDR3 is CASIPSDRVNEQFF. CDR3 bases: TGTGCCAGTATCCCTTCCGACAGGGTTAATGAGCAGTTCTTC.

The V and J genes are TRBV5-1 and TRBJ1-1; no firm D call. This CDR3 is 14 amino acids long. The germline gives CDR1 SGHRS, CDR2 YFSETQ. V lost 0 bases to trimming and J lost 0 bases, with 6 bases between them. The CDR3 region has the DNA TGCGCCAGCAGCTTGGACGGATTGAACACTGAAGCTTTCTTT. Its protein product is CASSLDGLNTEAFF.

The J gene is TRBJ2-1, the V gene TRBV19; TRBD2 matches at 10 bases. The germline V gene has CDR1 LNHDA and CDR2 SQIVND (reference sequence). Trimming cost V 4 bases and J 0 bases; bases outside gene matches: 9. The CDR3 extends over 18 amino acids. CDR3 loop: CASSRVSGGLSSYNEQFF. CDR3 in DNA: TGTGCCAGTAGTAGGGTTAGCGGGGGGCTAAGCTCCTACAATGAGCAGTTCTTC. Together with reference TRBV19 and TRBJ2-1, the CDR3 gives the full variable domain: DGGITQSPKYLFRKEGQNVTLSCEQNLNHDAMYWYRQDPGQGLRLIYYSQIVNDFQKGDIAEGYSVSREKKESFPLTVTSAQKNPTAFYLCASSRVSGGLSSYNEQFFGPGTRLTVL.

This sequence joins TRBV27 and TRBJ1-5; 7 bases match TRBD1. The V gene's germline CDR1 is MNHEY and CDR2 SMNVEV (reference sequence). This CDR3 is 14 amino acids long. V shed 6 bases, J shed 4 bases, and the junction held 6 bases outside the gene matches. The CDR3, as DNA: TGTGCCAGCAGGGCCGGGACAGAGAATCAGCCCCAGCATTTT. It translates to CASRAGTENQPQHF.

This sequence joins TRBV6-2 or TRBV6-3 and TRBJ2-7, with 9 bases matching TRBD2. V was clipped by 6 bases and J by 4 bases; unmatched bases: 10. The CDR3 covers 15 residues. Germline V gene sequence: CDR1 MNHEY, CDR2 SVGEGT. The CDR3 loop reads CASSPGVAGDYEQYF. CDR3 bases: TGTGCCAGCAGCCCCGGGGTAGCGGGGGATTACGAGCAGTACTTC.

The rearrangement uses TRBV6-5 and TRBJ1-5; D remains unclear. The CDR3 is made up of 15 amino acids. Germline lookup yields CDR1 MNHEY and CDR2 SVGAGI. The V and J ends lost 0 bases and 0 bases respectively, with 6 bases between them. Here the CDR3 reads CASSYSENSNQPQHF. The CDR3 nucleotides read TGTGCCAGCAGTTACTCCGAAAATAGCAATCAGCCCCAGCATTTT.

This clone was counted between two and nine times. The J gene is TRBJ1-1, the V gene TRBV29-1, with D uncertain. There are 10 residues in the CDR3. Germline lookup yields CDR1 SQVTM and CDR2 ANQGSEA. Trimming removed 4 bases at V and 2 bases at J, with 2 bases between. CDR3: CSVGNTEAFF. Written as DNA, the CDR3 is TGCAGCGTTGGTAACACTGAAGCTTTCTTT. The entire variable domain, with the rest obtained from reference TRBV29-1 and TRBJ1-1, is as follows: SAVISQKPSRDICQRGTSLTIQCQVDSQVTMMFWYRQQPGQSLTLIATANQGSEATYESGFVIDKFPISRPNLTFSTLTVSNMSPEDSSIYLCSVGNTEAFFGQGTRLTVV.

V is TRBV3-1 (or the pseudogene TRBV3-2) and J is TRBJ1-2; 9 nucleotides match TRBD1. This CDR3 has 15 amino acids. Germline CDR1 LGHDT, CDR2 YNNKEL (reference sequence). V was pared by 0 bases and J by 8 bases, with 7 bases of the junction left unmatched. This CDR3 reads CASSQESTGGLGYTF. The CDR3 coding sequence is TGTGCCAGCAGCCAAGAAAGTACAGGGGGCTTAGGCTACACCTTC.

The V and J genes are TRBV4-1 and TRBJ1-5, with D possibly being TRBD1 (5 bases). This CDR3 is built from 15 residues. Germline values: CDR1 MGHRA, CDR2 YSYEKL. Trimming removed 4 bases at V and 7 bases at J, with 17 bases between. CDR3 residues: CASSRMWGVKQPQHF. The CDR3 DNA sequence: TGCGCCAGCAGCCGCATGTGGGGGGTTAAGCAGCCCCAGCATTTT.

The chain links TRBV4-2 to TRBJ2-1; possibly TRBD1 or TRBD2 for D (6 bases each). CDR1 and CDR2 from the germline V gene are LGHNA and YNFKEQ. The CDR3 loop spans 17 amino acids. The V gene lost 1 base and the J gene lost 0 bases, with 13 bases spanning the gap. The CDR3: CASSQVLGGSSYNEQFF. The CDR3 DNA reads as TGTGCCAGCAGCCAAGTTCTGGGGGGCTCCTCCTACAATGAGCAGTTCTTC.

This CDR3 is CARGGPYNEQFF. The DNA for the CDR3 is TGCGCCCGGGGGGGGCCCTACAATGAGCAGTTCTTC. The genes are TRBV23-1 and TRBJ2-1, with 8 bases lining up with TRBD2. TRBV23-1 is reported as an ORF; its role is uncertain. The trim removed 11 bases at V and 2 bases at J, leaving 2 bases unmatched. This CDR3 region has 12 residues.

V and J are TRBV7-9 and TRBJ2-2; 8 nucleotides align to TRBD1. V dropped 9 bases and J dropped 4; count of bases not matched to a gene: 7. Germline V gene lookup returns CDR1 SEHNR and CDR2 FQNEAQ (reference sequence). The CDR3 contains 14 residues. The CDR3 DNA sequence: TGTGCCAGTACCGGGACAGGAACCACCGGGGAGCTGTTTTTT. Its protein is CASTGTGTTGELFF.

This chain links TRBV3-1 (or the pseudogene TRBV3-2) with TRBJ2-1; D is unresolved. Germline CDR1 and CDR2: LGHDT and YNNKEL (reference sequence). CDR3 length: 14 amino acids. V lost 3 bases and J 6 bases, leaving 12 bases between the germline ends. In DNA, the CDR3 is TGTGCCAGCAGCCACGGAATCCCCGTCAATGAGCAGTTCTTC. It specifies CASSHGIPVNEQFF.

The chain recombines TRBV7-9 with TRBJ2-3, with TRBD2 matching over 13 bases. The CDR3 spans 16 residues. The V and J ends lost 5 bases and 3 bases, in that order; junction bases with no gene match: 5. Germline V lookup: CDR1 SEHNR, CDR2 FQNEAQ (reference sequence). CDR3 DNA sequence: TGTGCCAGCAGCCAACTAGCGGGGGGGCTTACAGATACGCAGTATTTT. Amino acid sequence: CASSQLAGGLTDTQYF.